These 31 T cell receptor beta chains share one sample of origin, sequenced in a study of blood T cell repertoires in COVID-19. Using immunoSEQ multiplex PCR, the repertoire was profiled, and TCRdb retains in-frame clones only, with some absent. Of about 98,000 clones listed, 70% to 85% are singletons. The material sequenced was peripheral blood. The receptor source for this set is a man in his 70s with active or convalescent COVID-19.

The rearrangement joins TRBV25-1 to TRBJ2-1; 7 bases align to TRBD1. Trimming cost V 5 bases and J 4 bases; bases outside gene matches: 11. CDR3 size: 16 residues. From germline, CDR1 is MGHDK and CDR2 SYGVNS. The CDR3 spells CASSPSTGNMYNEQFF. In DNA form, the CDR3 reads TGTGCCAGCAGTCCATCGACAGGGAATATGTACAATGAGCAGTTCTTC. Variable domain in full (rest from reference TRBV25-1 and TRBJ2-1): EADIYQTPRYLVIGTGKKITLECSQTMGHDKMYWYQQDPGMELHLIHYSYGVNSTEKGDLSSESTVSRIRTEHFPLTLESARPSHTSQYLCASSPSTGNMYNEQFFGPGTRLTVL.

The chain is built from TRBV6-5 and TRBJ1-1; 9 bases match TRBD1. CDR3 length: 15 amino acids. Unmatched junction bases numbered 1, after V lost 2 bases and J lost 0 bases. From germline, CDR1 is MNHEY and CDR2 SVGAGI. As DNA, the CDR3 is TGTGCCAGCAGTTACGGGACAGGGCTGAACACTGAAGCTTTCTTT. Residues: CASSYGTGLNTEAFF.

The rearrangement joins TRBV4-1 to TRBJ2-5; 10 positions match TRBD2. Looked up from germline, CDR1 is MGHRA and CDR2 is YSYEKL. V shed 1 base, J shed 0 bases, and the junction held 8 bases outside the gene matches. This CDR3 has 18 amino acids. CDR3 DNA sequence: TGCGCCAGCAGCCAAGGGAGCGGGGGGGGCTCGTACCAAGAGACCCAGTACTTC. This sequence encodes CASSQGSGGGSYQETQYF.

The genes are TRBV5-1 and TRBJ2-1, with 13 nucleotides matching TRBD2. Trimming removed 3 bases from V and 4 bases from J; junction bases left unmatched: 7. The CDR3 covers 17 residues. Germline loops: CDR1 SGHRS, CDR2 YFSETQ. CDR3 DNA sequence: TGCGCCAGCAGCTACGCCGGGACTAGCGGGGTTTACAATGAGCAGTTCTTC. This translates into CASSYAGTSGVYNEQFF.

The rearrangement joins TRBV6-2 or TRBV6-3 to TRBJ2-2; 8 nucleotides line up with TRBD2. The V gene's germline CDR1 is MNHEY and CDR2 SVGEGT. The CDR3 totals 18 residues. With 5 bases clipped from V and 2 bases from J, the junction kept 13 bases outside the gene matches. CDR3 nucleotides: TGTGCCAGCAGTCGTACCCGGCGGGGGGCGCGTAACACCGGGGAGCTGTTTTTT. Residues: CASSRTRRGARNTGELFF.

The J gene is TRBJ2-5, the V gene TRBV19, with D possibly matching TRBD2 (5 bases). The CDR3 consists of 15 residues. V gave up 2 bases and J gave up 5 bases, with 15 bases separating them. Germline V CDR1 and CDR2: LNHDA, SQIVND (reference sequence). The CDR3 DNA reads as TGTGCCAGTAGTATATCGGGGAACAGTAAGGAGACCCAGTACTTC. Encoded protein: CASSISGNSKETQYF.

The rearrangement joins TRBV6-5 to TRBJ2-3, with D tentatively TRBD2 (6 bases). From germline, CDR1 is MNHEY and CDR2 SVGAGI. The CDR3 contains 14 residues. V lost 6 bases and J lost 4, with 14 bases in between. DNA of the CDR3: TGTGCCAGCAGCCTAGGGGTAGCGGCAGATACGCAGTATTTT. Translating gives CASSLGVAADTQYF.

The chain employs TRBV24-1 and TRBJ2-7; the D is unclear. The CDR3 loop spans 9 amino acids. Germline V gene lookup returns CDR1 KGHDR and CDR2 SFDVKD. Trimming stripped 8 bases from V and 5 bases from J, with 3 bases between. The CDR3 sequence: CATIDEQYF. In DNA form, the CDR3 reads TGTGCCACCATCGACGAGCAGTACTTC.

The chain employs TRBV14 and TRBJ2-3, with a tentative D call TRBD1 (6 bases). Germline V lookup: CDR1 SGHDN, CDR2 FVKESK. V lost 0 bases to trimming and J lost 5 bases, with 9 bases between them. The CDR3 has 14 residues. CDR3 loop: CASSQDQTGDTQYF. As DNA, the CDR3 is TGTGCCAGCAGCCAAGATCAGACAGGAGATACGCAGTATTTT.

V is TRBV11-3 and J is TRBJ2-3, with 16 bases that match TRBD2. The germline V gene encodes CDR1 SGHNT and CDR2 YENEEA. J gave up 4 bases and V 4 bases, and 8 bases lay outside the gene matches. The CDR3 loop spans 18 amino acids. The CDR3 DNA is TGTGCCAGCAGCTCCTCCGGGACTAGCGGGGGGGCCGCAGATACGCAGTATTTT. As protein: CASSSSGTSGGAADTQYF.

The chain employs TRBV7-9 and TRBJ1-2, with 9 bases matching TRBD1. Germline trimming cut 6 bases from V and 4 bases from J; bases unmatched to any gene: 9. The CDR3 is made up of 15 amino acids. Per the germline V gene, CDR1 is SEHNR and CDR2 is FQNEAQ (reference sequence). The CDR3 DNA reads TGTGCCAGCAGTGTGGACAGGGGCCTCCTCTATGGCTACACCTTC. Translating gives CASSVDRGLLYGYTF.

The chain uses TRBV6-2 or TRBV6-3 and TRBJ1-1, with D uncertain. CDR1 and CDR2 from the germline V gene are MNHEY and SVGEGT. CDR3 length: 13 amino acids. V was cut by 4 bases and J by 4 bases, with 10 bases left in between. The CDR3 sequence is CASSLGRGTEAFF. The CDR3 DNA is TGTGCCAGCAGTTTGGGCCGGGGCACTGAAGCTTTCTTT.

V is TRBV6-1 and J is TRBJ1-5; TRBD1 might be the D (5 bases). The CDR3 sequence is 15 residues long. The germline V gene has CDR1 MNHNS and CDR2 SASEGT. V lost 0 bases, J lost 11 bases, and 17 bases lay in between. The CDR3 loop reads CASSEARLPRGAQHF. Written as DNA, the CDR3 is TGTGCCAGCAGTGAAGCGCGCCTCCCCCGGGGGGCCCAGCATTTT.

The table lists this clone with a few counts. The rearrangement joins TRBV11-2 to TRBJ1-5; no reliable D call. Trimming removed 4 bases from V and 7 bases from J, with 8 bases in between. Germline CDR1 reads SGHAT; CDR2 reads FQNNGV. This CDR3 has 12 residues. The CDR3 DNA reads TGTGCCAGCAGCTACGGAGGGCAGCCCCAGCATTTT. It encodes CASSYGGQPQHF. The entire variable domain, with the rest obtained from reference TRBV11-2 and TRBJ1-5, is as follows: EAGVAQSPRYKIIEKRQSVAFWCNPISGHATLYWYQQILGQGPKLLIQFQNNGVVDDSQLPKDRFSAERLKGVDSTLKIQPAKLEDSAVYLCASSYGGQPQHFGDGTRLSIL.

This chain joins TRBV4-2 and TRBJ2-3, with D perhaps given as TRBD1 or TRBD2 (5 bases each). V was pared by 4 bases and J by 0 bases, with 11 bases between. CDR1 is LGHNA, CDR2 YNFKEQ, per germline. The CDR3 extends over 15 amino acids. The CDR3 DNA reads as TGTGCCAGCAGCCGAGAGGGGCAGAGCACAGATACGCAGTATTTT. Encoded protein: CASSREGQSTDTQYF.

The V and J genes are TRBV9 and TRBJ2-3; no clear D. Germline V gene lookup returns CDR1 SGDLS and CDR2 YYNGEE. The CDR3 is 12 amino acids. V shed 4 bases and J shed 6 bases, with 9 bases lying between them. CDR3 DNA: TGTGCCAGCAGCCACCTACTGGATACGCAGTATTTT. Protein product: CASSHLLDTQYF.

The chain uses TRBV19 and TRBJ2-1, with 9 nucleotides matching TRBD2. The CDR3 totals 16 residues. Losses at the gene ends were 5 bases for V and 3 bases for J; bases not matched to a gene: 8. CDR1 is LNHDA, CDR2 SQIVND, per germline (reference sequence). The CDR3: CASSPQSGGYYNEQFF. As DNA, the CDR3 is TGTGCCAGTAGTCCACAGAGCGGGGGGTACTACAATGAGCAGTTCTTC.

The chain joins TRBV9 to TRBJ1-1; D is possibly TRBD1 (5 bases). This CDR3 spans 13 amino acids. CDR1 is SGDLS and CDR2 is YYNGEE in the germline V gene. The germline V and J ends were trimmed by 6 bases and 7 bases, with 16 bases remaining between them. Here the CDR3 reads CASKVNRINEAFF. Written as DNA, the CDR3 is TGTGCCAGCAAAGTAAACAGGATCAATGAAGCTTTCTTT.

This clone came up once. The chain combines TRBV5-1 with TRBJ2-2, with 11 bases that match TRBD2. The CDR3 has 18 residues. Germline V gene lookup returns CDR1 SGHRS and CDR2 YFSETQ. V was pared by 4 bases and J by 3 bases, with 11 bases of the junction left unmatched. Here the CDR3 DNA reads TGCGCCAGCAGCCCCGGACGGACTAGCGGGTTAGACACCGGGGAGCTGTTTTTT. It translates to CASSPGRTSGLDTGELFF. Looking up the rest from reference TRBV5-1 and TRBJ2-2 gives the full variable domain: KAGVTQTPRYLIKTRGQQVTLSCSPISGHRSVSWYQQTPGQGLQFLFEYFSETQRNKGNFPGRFSGRQFSNSRSEMNVSTLELGDSALYLCASSPGRTSGLDTGELFFGEGSRLTVL.

The chain employs TRBV15 and TRBJ2-3; D is undetermined. The CDR3 totals 12 residues. Germline CDR1 is LNHNV and CDR2 is YYDKDF (reference sequence). V was clipped by 4 bases and J by 6 bases, with 8 bases between them. The CDR3 DNA is TGTGCCACCAGCACCAAAGAGGATACGCAGTATTTT. Translation gives CATSTKEDTQYF.

The J gene is TRBJ2-7, the V gene TRBV3-1 (or the pseudogene TRBV3-2); no definite D call. Trimming removed 2 bases at V and 4 bases at J, with 3 bases between. The CDR3 covers 11 residues. Germline V gene sequence: CDR1 LGHDT, CDR2 YNNKEL (reference sequence). CDR3 nucleotide sequence: TGTGCCAGCAGCCAATCTTACGAGCAGTACTTC. It is translated as CASSQSYEQYF.

The chain employs TRBV5-8 and TRBJ1-5; no firm D call. The V and J ends lost 0 bases and 7 bases respectively, with 14 bases between them. The CDR3 covers 15 residues. Germline-derived CDR1 and CDR2 are SGHTS and YDEGEE. For the CDR3, the DNA is TGTGCCAGCAGCTTGGCCATCGGGGTGGGGCAGCCCCAGCATTTT. It translates to CASSLAIGVGQPQHF.

J is TRBJ2-7 and V is TRBV3-1 (or the pseudogene TRBV3-2); TRBD2 aligns across 8 bases. The CDR3 loop spans 15 amino acids. V lost 5 bases and J lost 3; bases outside the gene matches: 9. From germline, CDR1 is LGHDT and CDR2 YNNKEL (reference sequence). CDR3 sequence reads: CASSSRGGYYYEQYF. The CDR3 DNA sequence: TGTGCCAGCAGCTCCCGCGGGGGGTACTACTACGAGCAGTACTTC.

V usage is TRBV6-2 or TRBV6-3 and J usage is TRBJ2-7, with D possibly matching TRBD1 (5 bases). CDR3 length: 14 residues. Deletions cut 2 bases from V and 0 bases from J, with 8 bases between. CDR1 and CDR2 from the germline V gene are MNHEY and SVGEGT. CDR3 sequence: CASSYAGNSYEQYF. The CDR3 coding sequence is TGTGCCAGCAGTTACGCAGGGAACTCCTACGAGCAGTACTTC.

V gene TRBV19 combines with J gene TRBJ1-2; D may be TRBD1 (6 bases). The CDR3 totals 13 residues. CDR1 is LNHDA, CDR2 SQIVND, per germline (reference sequence). V was trimmed by 7 bases and J by 5 bases, leaving 14 bases between them. The CDR3 loop is CASTQGVFYGYTF. DNA for the CDR3: TGTGCCAGTACACAGGGCGTTTTTTATGGCTACACCTTC.

The rearrangement links TRBV6-5 to TRBJ2-3; 13 bases match TRBD2. Germline values: CDR1 MNHEY, CDR2 SVGAGI. With 6 bases clipped from V and 11 bases from J, the junction kept 8 bases outside the gene matches. CDR3 length: 14 amino acids. Here the CDR3 reads CASSLRGLAGMQYF. CDR3 nucleotide sequence: TGTGCCAGCAGCCTGCGGGGACTAGCGGGGATGCAGTATTTT.

This clone was counted only a few times. The V and J genes are TRBV7-2 and TRBJ2-1; D is uncertain. V was shortened by 0 bases and J by 0 bases, with 6 bases between the two germline ends. The CDR3 covers 15 residues. Per the germline V gene, CDR1 is SGHTA and CDR2 is FQGNSA. The CDR3, as DNA: TGTGCCAGCAGCTTAGCTCGGAGCTCCTACAATGAGCAGTTCTTC. This sequence encodes CASSLARSSYNEQFF.

The rearrangement joins TRBV19 to TRBJ1-1, with a weak D call TRBD1 (5 bases). The CDR3 consists of 15 residues. Germline CDR1 LNHDA, CDR2 SQIVND (reference sequence). Trimming removed 1 base at V and 3 bases at J, with 12 bases between. As DNA, the CDR3 is TGTGCCAGTAGTATAGGGGGCAGGGTCTACACTGAAGCTTTCTTT. This sequence encodes CASSIGGRVYTEAFF.

The chain links TRBV27 to TRBJ2-7; TRBD1 matches 9 bases. The CDR3 consists of 14 residues. Germline V lookup: CDR1 MNHEY, CDR2 SMNVEV (reference sequence). J lost 5 bases, V lost 6 bases, and 8 bases had no gene match. The CDR3 sequence: CASRGTGIGNEQYF. Written as DNA, the CDR3 is TGTGCCAGCAGAGGGACAGGGATTGGCAACGAGCAGTACTTC.

The J gene is TRBJ1-3, the V gene TRBV30, with a possible D match to TRBD1 (5 bases). The CDR3 consists of 13 residues. Trimming cost V 1 base and J 6 bases, with 10 bases left between them. Germline V gene data show CDR1 as GTSNPN and CDR2 as SVGIG (reference sequence). The CDR3 here is CAWSEGSANTIYF. The CDR3 DNA reads TGTGCCTGGAGTGAGGGGTCCGCAAACACCATATATTTT.

The chain combines TRBV10-3 with TRBJ2-5, with D possibly matching TRBD1 (6 bases). With 4 bases removed from V and 1 base from J, the gap between germline ends came to 10 bases. There are 14 residues in the CDR3. CDR1 ENHRY and CDR2 SYGVKD come from the germline V gene. CDR3 DNA: TGTGCCATCAGTGGGAGACAGGTCCAAGAGACCCAGTACTTC. Encoded protein: CAISGRQVQETQYF.